These 30 T cell receptor beta chains originate from one sample sequenced in a study of long-term antiretroviral therapy in people with HIV. Investigators performed immunoSEQ version v3.0 at survey level. Using immunoSEQ multiplex PCR, the repertoire was profiled, and TCRdb retains in-frame clones only, with some absent. The table records 7,000 to 8,000 clones, approximately 80% of them present only once. The input for sequencing was unsorted PBMCs, taken 0.1 years after starting antiretroviral therapy. The receptor set was obtained from a man aged 40-49 years with HIV.

This clone is labeled as medium-sized. The V call is TRBV4-1, the J call TRBJ2-1; 10 positions agree with TRBD2. The CDR3 runs 16 residues. Germline loops: CDR1 MGHRA, CDR2 YSYEKL. V trimming: 0 bases; J trimming: 9 bases; junction bases outside the gene matches: 8. The CDR3 DNA is TGCGCCAGCAGCCAAGAGTCCAGCGGGGGGGCCAGTGAGCAGTTCTTC. Translation: CASSQESSGGASEQFF.

The chain links TRBV4-3 to TRBJ1-5, with D unclear. The ends were cut back, 5 bases at V and 5 bases at J, with 10 bases in the middle. The CDR3 totals 13 residues. Germline CDR1 LGHNA, CDR2 YSLEER. CDR3 sequence: CASSYPLDQPQHF. The CDR3 coding sequence is TGCGCCAGCAGCTACCCCTTAGATCAGCCCCAGCATTTT.

This sequence joins TRBV7-2 and TRBJ1-5; D ambiguous. There are 13 residues in the CDR3. The V end was cut by 1 base, the J end by 7 bases, with 8 bases between. Germline CDR1 and CDR2: SGHTA and FQGNSA. CDR3 in DNA: TGTGCCAGCAGCTTAGATCCGGCCCAGCCCCAGCATTTT. It yields the protein CASSLDPAQPQHF.

V usage is TRBV2 and J usage is TRBJ2-1; 8 bases are a match to TRBD1. The CDR3 has 12 residues. Germline V gives CDR1 SNHLY, CDR2 FYNNEI. V shed 5 bases, J shed 7 bases, and the junction held 1 base outside the gene matches. CDR3 residues: CASSRTGNEQFF. The DNA for the CDR3 is TGTGCCAGCAGTAGGACAGGGAATGAGCAGTTCTTC.

V and J are TRBV6-6 and TRBJ2-7, with TRBD1 identical over 10 bases. This CDR3 comprises 13 residues. The germline V gene encodes CDR1 MNHNY and CDR2 SVGAGI (reference sequence). V shed 11 bases, J shed 5 bases, and the junction held 9 bases outside the gene matches. The chain's CDR3 is CAGGFDRGHEQYF. CDR3 nucleotide sequence: TGTGCCGGGGGCTTTGACAGGGGGCACGAGCAGTACTTC.

This clone showed up just once. This chain connects TRBV6-1 to TRBJ1-3; D not resolved. The CDR3 is 15 amino acids. Trimming removed 3 bases from V and 0 bases from J, with 9 bases in between. Germline V CDR1 and CDR2: MNHNS, SASEGT. In nucleotides, the CDR3 is TGTGCCAGCAGTGAGGGCAGGTTCTCTGGAAACACCATATATTTT. This sequence encodes CASSEGRFSGNTIYF.

V usage is TRBV19 and J usage is TRBJ2-4; TRBD1 aligns across 7 bases. The CDR3 is 14 residues long. V was clipped by 6 bases and J by 3 bases; unmatched bases: 5. CDR1 is LNHDA, CDR2 SQIVND, per germline (reference sequence). In nucleotides, the CDR3 is TGTGCCAGTAGGGGTTGGGACAGCAAAAACATTCAGTACTTC. Translation: CASRGWDSKNIQYF.

A single count supports this clone. The chain employs TRBV30 and TRBJ1-2; 9 bases line up with TRBD1. J gave up 6 bases and V 2 bases, and 7 bases lay outside the gene matches. CDR3 size: 14 residues. CDR1 is GTSNPN and CDR2 is SVGIG in the germline V gene (reference sequence). The CDR3, as DNA: TGTGCCTGGAGTACCCGGACAGGGGCTGATGGCTACACCTTC. Translated: CAWSTRTGADGYTF.

This clone came up once. This chain uses TRBV29-1 with TRBJ2-7; D remains unclear. The germline V gene has CDR1 SQVTM and CDR2 ANQGSEA. The CDR3 extends over 12 amino acids. V shed 0 bases and J shed 0 bases, with 3 bases lying between them. The CDR3 protein is CSVEDSSYEQYF. In DNA form, the CDR3 reads TGCAGCGTTGAAGACAGCTCCTACGAGCAGTACTTC.

The chain has TRBV5-6 and TRBJ2-7, with TRBD2 matching 8 bases. With 3 bases clipped from V and 2 bases from J, the junction kept 7 bases outside the gene matches. Per germline, CDR1 SGHDT and CDR2 YYEEEE. This CDR3 is 15 amino acids long. CDR3 bases: TGTGCCAGCAGCTCCATAGCGGGGACAACCTACGAGCAGTACTTC. It is translated as CASSSIAGTTYEQYF.

The chain carries TRBV30 and TRBJ1-2, with D uncertain. The CDR3 loop spans 13 amino acids. Germline V lookup: CDR1 GTSNPN, CDR2 SVGIG (reference sequence). The ends were cut back, 2 bases at V and 0 bases at J, with 7 bases in the middle. The CDR3 bases are TGTGCCTGGAGTCAACAGACTAACTATGGCTACACCTTC. It is translated as CAWSQQTNYGYTF.

The chain uses TRBV7-9 and TRBJ1-1, with no clear D. The germline CDR1 and CDR2 sequences are SEHNR and FQNEAQ (reference sequence). The CDR3 has 13 residues. V lost 2 bases to trimming and J lost 2 bases, with 6 bases between them. The CDR3 DNA is TGTGCCAGCAGCTTACAGGAAAACACTGAAGCTTTCTTT. Its translation is CASSLQENTEAFF.

This chain's CDR3 is CASNRDGPSYEQYF. CDR3 DNA: TGTGCCAGCAACCGGGACGGACCCTCCTACGAGCAGTACTTC. The chain employs TRBV2 and TRBJ2-7, with D perhaps TRBD1 or TRBD2 (5 bases each). Germline-derived CDR1 and CDR2 are SNHLY and FYNNEI. The CDR3 totals 14 residues. Trimming shortened V by 7 bases and J by 0 bases, and 13 bases separated the two germline ends.

V and J are TRBV5-6 and TRBJ2-6; TRBD1 matches at 9 bases. CDR1 is SGHDT, CDR2 YYEEEE, per germline. The CDR3 is made up of 17 amino acids. Unmatched junction bases numbered 5, after V lost 2 bases and J lost 2 bases. DNA for the CDR3: TGTGCCAGCAGCTTTGTGACAGGGGGACCTGGGGCCAACGTCCTGACTTTC. Translating it yields CASSFVTGGPGANVLTF.

The chain has TRBV4-3 and TRBJ1-1; 7 nucleotides line up with TRBD1. After removal of 4 bases from V and 7 bases from J, the junction contained 12 bases not matched to a gene. The germline V gene has CDR1 LGHNA and CDR2 YSLEER. This CDR3 region has 15 residues. The CDR3 sequence is CASSRVTRGYDEAFF. CDR3 sequence (DNA): TGCGCCAGCAGCCGAGTAACCAGGGGGTACGATGAAGCTTTCTTT.

The chain has TRBV12-5 and TRBJ2-7; D call uncertain. Looked up from germline, CDR1 is LGHNT and CDR2 is FRNRAP. Trimming left V 0 bases short and J 3 bases short, with 9 bases between. The CDR3 is made up of 14 amino acids. The CDR3 protein is CASGLVPENYEQYF. CDR3 DNA: TGTGCTAGTGGTTTGGTACCGGAGAACTACGAGCAGTACTTC.

The rearrangement joins TRBV7-6 to TRBJ1-2; D may be TRBD1 (5 bases). This CDR3 contains 17 residues. V was shortened by 1 base and J by 2 bases, with 17 bases between the two germline ends. From germline, CDR1 is SGHVS and CDR2 FNYEAQ. DNA of the CDR3: TGTGCCAGCAGCTTAGACCCCCGGGCAGGGAGAAACTATGGCTACACCTTC. It codes for CASSLDPRAGRNYGYTF.

V and J are TRBV27 and TRBJ2-1; TRBD1 matches 7 bases. The CDR3 totals 15 residues. Germline values: CDR1 MNHEY, CDR2 SMNVEV (reference sequence). With 5 bases clipped from V and 8 bases from J, the junction kept 12 bases outside the gene matches. CDR3 region: CASSHRQGVVDEQFF. CDR3 nucleotides: TGTGCCAGCAGTCATCGACAGGGAGTGGTCGATGAGCAGTTCTTC.

CDR3 amino acids: CATSPGGSYEQYF. In DNA, the CDR3 is TGTGCCACCAGCCCGGGGGGCTCCTACGAGCAGTACTTC. V gene TRBV15 combines with J gene TRBJ2-7; 7 bases fit TRBD2. The ends lost 5 bases at V and 0 bases at J; junction bases unmatched: 1. CDR1 is LNHNV and CDR2 is YYDKDF in the germline V gene (reference sequence). The CDR3 has 13 amino acids.

This clone was recorded once. CDR3 protein: CASSLRDTGELFF. DNA for the CDR3: TGTGCCAGCAGCTTAAGGGACACCGGGGAGCTGTTTTTT. V usage is TRBV7-6 and J usage is TRBJ2-2, with D hard to call. Germline V gene lookup returns CDR1 SGHVS and CDR2 FNYEAQ. This CDR3 has 13 residues. With 2 bases removed from V and 3 bases from J, the gap between germline ends came to 4 bases. The entire variable domain, with the rest obtained from reference TRBV7-6 and TRBJ2-2, is as follows: GAGVSQSPRYKVTKRGQDVALRCDPISGHVSLYWYRQALGQGPEFLTYFNYEAQQDKSGLPNDRFSAERPEGSISTLTIQRTEQRDSAMYRCASSLRDTGELFFGEGSRLTVL.

The rearrangement links TRBV18 to TRBJ2-3; D is perhaps TRBD1 or TRBD2 (5 bases each). The CDR3 runs to 14 residues. Trimming cost V 3 bases and J 0 bases, with 7 bases left between them. The V gene's germline CDR1 is KGHSH and CDR2 LQKENI. CDR3 nucleotides: TGTGCCAGCTCACCTAGGGACAGCACAGATACGCAGTATTTT. Protein sequence: CASSPRDSTDTQYF.

This clone was found a few times. This chain uses TRBV4-3 with TRBJ2-7; 8 bases map to TRBD1. The CDR3 contains 14 residues. After removal of 0 bases from V and 6 bases from J, the junction contained 4 bases not matched to a gene. Germline V gives CDR1 LGHNA, CDR2 YSLEER. The DNA for the CDR3 is TGCGCCAGCAGCCAAGATCCAGGGGGCCCCGAGCAGTACTTC. Protein product: CASSQDPGGPEQYF.

J is TRBJ2-1 and V is TRBV5-5; D is unclear. The CDR3 has 14 residues. Trimming removed 2 bases at V and 0 bases at J, with 6 bases between. Germline assignment: CDR1 SGHKS and CDR2 YYEKEE (reference sequence). Written as DNA, the CDR3 is TGTGCCAGCAGCTTAATTAGCTCCTACAATGAGCAGTTCTTC. Translation gives CASSLISSYNEQFF.

J is TRBJ1-5 and V is TRBV21-1; TRBD1 reflects the table's D call only, with no check against the DNA. TRBV21-1 is classified as a pseudogene. The CDR3 spans 15 residues. The DNA for the CDR3 is TGTGCCAGCAGCATGGAGGGACAGGGGGCCCAGCCCCAGCATTTT. Residues: CASSMEGQGAQPQHF.

The V and J genes are TRBV9 and TRBJ2-7; perhaps TRBD1 as D (6 bases). Between the trimmed V and J ends, which lost 0 bases and 2 bases, there was a span of 15 bases. There are 16 residues in the CDR3. Germline-derived CDR1 and CDR2 are SGDLS and YYNGEE. The CDR3 DNA follows: TGTGCCAGCAGCGTAGTTCGAATGGGACATACCTACGAGCAGTACTTC. Amino acid sequence: CASSVVRMGHTYEQYF.

This sequence joins TRBV21-1 and TRBJ2-7; the tabulated D call, TRBD1, remains unverified against the DNA. TRBV21-1 is a recognized pseudogene. This CDR3 spans 13 amino acids. CDR3 sequence reads: CARAISDTYEQYF. The CDR3 DNA sequence: TGTGCCAGGGCCATTTCGGACACCTACGAGCAGTACTTC.

This chain joins TRBV7-2 and TRBJ2-7; D unresolved. This CDR3 spans 12 amino acids. Between the trimmed V and J ends, which lost 0 bases and 2 bases, there was a span of 2 bases. CDR1 and CDR2 (germline): SGHTA, FQGNSA. The CDR3 DNA reads TGTGCCAGCAGCTTAGCTACCTACGAGCAGTACTTC. Its protein is CASSLATYEQYF.

The rearrangement uses TRBV5-6 and TRBJ2-2; TRBD2 matches at 12 bases. This CDR3 spans 16 amino acids. Germline V lookup: CDR1 SGHDT, CDR2 YYEEEE. V shed 4 bases and J 5 bases; nucleotides not matched to a gene: 6. In DNA form, the CDR3 reads TGTGCCAGCAGCGGGAGACTAGCGGGGGATACCGGGGAGCTGTTTTTT. It codes for CASSGRLAGDTGELFF.

V usage is TRBV6-5 and J usage is TRBJ1-5; 8 positions agree with TRBD1. V shed 2 bases and J 6 bases; nucleotides not matched to a gene: 3. Germline assignment: CDR1 MNHEY and CDR2 SVGAGI. The CDR3 length is 14 residues. The CDR3 DNA reads TGTGCCAGCAGTTACCAGGGGGCGAGTCAGCCCCAGCATTTT. Translated, it gives CASSYQGASQPQHF.

As DNA, the CDR3 is TGTGCCAGCAGCTTAGACAGAAGGAATTCACCCCTCCACTTT. Encoded protein: CASSLDRRNSPLHF. The rearrangement joins TRBV5-8 to TRBJ1-6; weak D call: TRBD1 (5 bases). V was trimmed by 2 bases and J by 7 bases, leaving 10 bases between them. Germline-derived CDR1 and CDR2 are SGHTS and YDEGEE. The CDR3 runs 14 residues.